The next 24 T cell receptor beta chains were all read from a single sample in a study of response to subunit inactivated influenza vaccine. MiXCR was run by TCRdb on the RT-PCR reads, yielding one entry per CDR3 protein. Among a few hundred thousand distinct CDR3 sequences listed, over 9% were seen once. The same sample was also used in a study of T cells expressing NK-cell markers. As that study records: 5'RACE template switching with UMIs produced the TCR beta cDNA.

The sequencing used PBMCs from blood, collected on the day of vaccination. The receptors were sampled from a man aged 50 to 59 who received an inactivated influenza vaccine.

CDR3 coding DNA: TGTGCCAGCAGCCAAGAAAGAGCCGGTTTCCAGTTCTTC. Amino acid sequence: CASSQERAGFQFF. The V gene is TRBV3-1, the J gene TRBJ2-1; D gene unclear. V was shortened by 0 bases and J by 13 bases, with 13 bases between the two germline ends. In germline, CDR1 is LGHDT, CDR2 YNNKEL (reference sequence). This CDR3 comprises 13 residues.

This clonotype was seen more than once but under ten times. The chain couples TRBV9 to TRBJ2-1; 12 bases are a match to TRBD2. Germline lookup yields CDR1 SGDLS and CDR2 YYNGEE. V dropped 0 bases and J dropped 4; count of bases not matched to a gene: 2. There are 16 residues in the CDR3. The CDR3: CASSVGGLAGYNEQFF. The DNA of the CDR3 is TGTGCCAGCAGCGTAGGTGGACTAGCGGGATACAATGAGCAGTTCTTC.

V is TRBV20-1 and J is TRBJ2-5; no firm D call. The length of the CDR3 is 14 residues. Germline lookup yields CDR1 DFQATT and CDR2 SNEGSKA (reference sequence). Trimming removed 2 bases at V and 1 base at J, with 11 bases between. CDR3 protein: CSARWVTGQETQYF. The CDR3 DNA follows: TGCAGTGCTAGATGGGTGACGGGCCAAGAGACCCAGTACTTC.

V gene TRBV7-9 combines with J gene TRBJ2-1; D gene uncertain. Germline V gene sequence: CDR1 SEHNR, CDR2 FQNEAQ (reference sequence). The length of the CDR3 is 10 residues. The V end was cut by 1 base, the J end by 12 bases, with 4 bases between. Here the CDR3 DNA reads TGTGCCAGCAGCTTAGTGCTGCAGTTCTTC. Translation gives CASSLVLQFF.

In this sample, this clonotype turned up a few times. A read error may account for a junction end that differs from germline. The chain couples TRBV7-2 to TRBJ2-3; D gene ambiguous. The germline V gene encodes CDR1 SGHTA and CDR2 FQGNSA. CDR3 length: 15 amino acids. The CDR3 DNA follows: TGTGCCGGCAGCTTAAGCTTCAACAGAGGAGATACGCAGTATTTT. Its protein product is CAGSLSFNRGDTQYF.

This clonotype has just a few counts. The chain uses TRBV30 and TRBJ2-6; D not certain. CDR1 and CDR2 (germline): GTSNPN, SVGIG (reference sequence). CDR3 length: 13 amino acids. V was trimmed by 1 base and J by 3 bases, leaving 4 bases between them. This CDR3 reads CAWSALGANVLTF. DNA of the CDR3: TGTGCCTGGAGTGCTCTTGGGGCCAACGTCCTGACTTTC.

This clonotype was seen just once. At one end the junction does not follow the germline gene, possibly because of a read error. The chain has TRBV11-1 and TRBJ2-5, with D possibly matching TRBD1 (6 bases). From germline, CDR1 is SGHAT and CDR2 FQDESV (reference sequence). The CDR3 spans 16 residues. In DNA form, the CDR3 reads TGTGCCAGCAGCGTAGCCGGACAGCCGATGAGAGAGACCCAGTACTTC. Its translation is CASSVAGQPMRETQYF.

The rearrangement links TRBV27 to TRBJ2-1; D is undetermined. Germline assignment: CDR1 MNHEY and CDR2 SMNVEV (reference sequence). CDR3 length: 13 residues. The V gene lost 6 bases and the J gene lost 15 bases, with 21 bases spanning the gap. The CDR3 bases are TGTGCCAGCAGCCTACACCGAAGGGAACCAGCGTTCTTC. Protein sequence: CASSLHRREPAFF.

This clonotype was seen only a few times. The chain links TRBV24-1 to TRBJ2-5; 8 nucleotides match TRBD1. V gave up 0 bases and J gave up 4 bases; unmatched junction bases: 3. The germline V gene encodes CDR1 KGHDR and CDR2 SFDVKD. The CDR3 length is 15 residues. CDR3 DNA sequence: TGTGCCACCAGTGATTTGGGACAGGGTTTAGAGACCCAGTACTTC. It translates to CATSDLGQGLETQYF.

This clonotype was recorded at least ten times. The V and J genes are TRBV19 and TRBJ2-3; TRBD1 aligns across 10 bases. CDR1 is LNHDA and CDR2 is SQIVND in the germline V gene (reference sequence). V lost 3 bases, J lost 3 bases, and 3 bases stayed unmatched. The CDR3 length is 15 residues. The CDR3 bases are TGTGCCAGTAGTATCTGGGGACAGGGGACAGATACGCAGTATTTT. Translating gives CASSIWGQGTDTQYF.

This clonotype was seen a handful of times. CDR3: CASSLDTEGGTQYF. CDR3 DNA: TGTGCCAGCAGCTTGGATACCGAGGGAGGGACGCAGTATTTT. V usage is TRBV5-6 and J usage is TRBJ2-3; 7 nucleotides match TRBD2. Germline lookup yields CDR1 SGHDT and CDR2 YYEEEE. This CDR3 comprises 14 residues. V dropped 0 bases and J dropped 9; count of bases not matched to a gene: 7.

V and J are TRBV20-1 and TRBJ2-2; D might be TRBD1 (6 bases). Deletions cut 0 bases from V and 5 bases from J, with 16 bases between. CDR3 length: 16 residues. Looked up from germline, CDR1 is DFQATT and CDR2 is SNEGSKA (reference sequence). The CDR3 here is CSARDLTQGGTGELFF. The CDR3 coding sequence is TGCAGTGCTAGAGATCTCACACAGGGCGGAACCGGGGAGCTGTTTTTT.

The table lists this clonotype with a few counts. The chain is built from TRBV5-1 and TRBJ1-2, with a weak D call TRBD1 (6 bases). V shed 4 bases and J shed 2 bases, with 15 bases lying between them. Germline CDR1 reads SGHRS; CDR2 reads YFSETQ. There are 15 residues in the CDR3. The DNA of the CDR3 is TGCGCCAGCAGCCAAACAGGGAGGGCCAACTATGGCTACACCTTC. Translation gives CASSQTGRANYGYTF.

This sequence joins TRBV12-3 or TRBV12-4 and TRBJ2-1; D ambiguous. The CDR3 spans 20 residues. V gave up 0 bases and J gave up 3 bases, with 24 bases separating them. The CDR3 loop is CASSLARVGIAALHYNEQFF. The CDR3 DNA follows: TGTGCCAGCAGTTTAGCCCGGGTGGGGATAGCTGCCCTACACTACAATGAGCAGTTCTTC.

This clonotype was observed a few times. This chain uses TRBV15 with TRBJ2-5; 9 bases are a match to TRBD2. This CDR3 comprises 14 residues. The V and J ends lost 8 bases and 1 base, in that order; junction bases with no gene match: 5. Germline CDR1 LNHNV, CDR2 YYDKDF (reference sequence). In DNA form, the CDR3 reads TGTGCCACCGAGGCAGCGGGGGGCCAAGAGACCCAGTACTTC. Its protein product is CATEAAGGQETQYF.

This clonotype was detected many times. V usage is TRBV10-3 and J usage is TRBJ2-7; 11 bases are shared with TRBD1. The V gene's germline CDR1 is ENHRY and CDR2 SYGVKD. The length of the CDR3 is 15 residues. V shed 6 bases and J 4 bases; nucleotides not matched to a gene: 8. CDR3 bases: TGTGCCATCAGCGCACCGGGACAGGGGGGATACGAGCAGTACTTC. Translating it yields CAISAPGQGGYEQYF.

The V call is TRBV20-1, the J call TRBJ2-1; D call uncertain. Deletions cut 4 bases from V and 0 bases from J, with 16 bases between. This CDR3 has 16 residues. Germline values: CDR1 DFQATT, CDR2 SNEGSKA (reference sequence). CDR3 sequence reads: CSANRASRFSYNEQFF. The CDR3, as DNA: TGCAGTGCTAACCGTGCATCCCGATTCTCCTACAATGAGCAGTTCTTC.

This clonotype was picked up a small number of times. The CDR3 loop is CASSYLKGSTDTQYF. The DNA of the CDR3 is TGCGCCAGCAGCTATCTTAAGGGTAGCACAGATACGCAGTATTTT. The chain has TRBV5-1 and TRBJ2-3; no definite D call. Trimming shortened V by 3 bases and J by 0 bases, and 11 bases separated the two germline ends. There are 15 residues in the CDR3. Germline lookup yields CDR1 SGHRS and CDR2 YFSETQ.

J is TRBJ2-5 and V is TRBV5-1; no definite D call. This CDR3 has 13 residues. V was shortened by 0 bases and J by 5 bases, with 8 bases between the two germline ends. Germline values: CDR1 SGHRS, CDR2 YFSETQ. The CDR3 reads CASSLAPSETQYF. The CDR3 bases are TGCGCCAGCAGCTTGGCGCCTTCGGAGACCCAGTACTTC.

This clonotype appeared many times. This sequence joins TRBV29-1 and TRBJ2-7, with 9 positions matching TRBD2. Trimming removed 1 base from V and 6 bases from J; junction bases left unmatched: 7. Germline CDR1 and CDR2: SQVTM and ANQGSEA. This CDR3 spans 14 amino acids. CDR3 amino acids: CSVEGLAGMVEQYF. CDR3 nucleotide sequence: TGCAGCGTTGAAGGTCTAGCGGGGATGGTCGAGCAGTACTTC.

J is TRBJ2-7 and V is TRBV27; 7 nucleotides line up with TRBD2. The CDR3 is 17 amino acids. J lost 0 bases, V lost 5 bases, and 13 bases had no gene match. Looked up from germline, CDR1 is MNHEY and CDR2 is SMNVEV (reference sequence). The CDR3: CASSTRLRGSFSYEQYF. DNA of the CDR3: TGTGCCAGCAGTACCCGACTGCGGGGGTCTTTCTCCTACGAGCAGTACTTC.

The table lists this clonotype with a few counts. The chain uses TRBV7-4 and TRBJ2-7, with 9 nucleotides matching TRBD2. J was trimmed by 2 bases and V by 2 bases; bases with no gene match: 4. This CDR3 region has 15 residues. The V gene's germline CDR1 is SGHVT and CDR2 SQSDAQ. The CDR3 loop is CASSLNSSGTYEQYF. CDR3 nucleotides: TGTGCCAGCAGCTTAAATTCTAGCGGGACCTACGAGCAGTACTTC.

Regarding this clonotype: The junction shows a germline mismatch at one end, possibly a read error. The CDR3 region is CSGRFGRTFEAFF. The CDR3 DNA follows: TGCAGTGGTAGATTCGGCAGGACCTTTGAAGCTTTCTTT. The chain is built from TRBV20-1 and TRBJ1-1; the D is unclear. This CDR3 contains 13 residues. Germline CDR1 DFQATT, CDR2 SNEGSKA (reference sequence).

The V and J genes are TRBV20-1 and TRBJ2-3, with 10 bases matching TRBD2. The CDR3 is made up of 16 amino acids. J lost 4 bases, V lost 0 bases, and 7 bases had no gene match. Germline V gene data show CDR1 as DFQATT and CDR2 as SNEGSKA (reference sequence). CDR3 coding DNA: TGCAGTGCTAGAGACCTAGCGGGAGATATCTCAGATACGCAGTATTTT. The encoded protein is CSARDLAGDISDTQYF.